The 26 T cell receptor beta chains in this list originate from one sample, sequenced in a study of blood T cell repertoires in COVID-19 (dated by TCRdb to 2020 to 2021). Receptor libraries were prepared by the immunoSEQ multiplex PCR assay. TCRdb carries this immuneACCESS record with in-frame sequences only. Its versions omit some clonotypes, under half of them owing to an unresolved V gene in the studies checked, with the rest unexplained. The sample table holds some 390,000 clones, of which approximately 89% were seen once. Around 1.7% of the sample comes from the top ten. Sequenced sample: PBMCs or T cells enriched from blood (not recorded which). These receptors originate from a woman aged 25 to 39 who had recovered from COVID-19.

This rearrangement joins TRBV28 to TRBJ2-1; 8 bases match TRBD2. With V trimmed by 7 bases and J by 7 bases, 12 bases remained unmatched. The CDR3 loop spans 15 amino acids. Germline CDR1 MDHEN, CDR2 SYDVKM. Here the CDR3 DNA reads TGTGCCAGCAATTCTTACGGGGGGGCCTGGAATGAGCAGTTCTTC. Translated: CASNSYGGAWNEQFF.

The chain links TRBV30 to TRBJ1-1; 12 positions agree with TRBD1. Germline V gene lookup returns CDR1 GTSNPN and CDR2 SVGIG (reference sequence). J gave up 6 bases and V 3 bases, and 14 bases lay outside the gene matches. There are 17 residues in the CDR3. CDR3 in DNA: TGTGCCTGGAGCTCCCCCGGGACAGGGGGCGCCGGGCCTGAAGCTTTCTTT. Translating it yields CAWSSPGTGGAGPEAFF.

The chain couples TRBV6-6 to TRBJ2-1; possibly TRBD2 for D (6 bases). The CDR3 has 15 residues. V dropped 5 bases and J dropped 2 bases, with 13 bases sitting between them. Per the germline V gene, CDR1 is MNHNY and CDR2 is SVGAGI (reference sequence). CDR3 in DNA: TGTGCCAGCAGTCTTAGCGGAGCTCCCTACAATGAGCAGTTCTTC. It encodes CASSLSGAPYNEQFF.

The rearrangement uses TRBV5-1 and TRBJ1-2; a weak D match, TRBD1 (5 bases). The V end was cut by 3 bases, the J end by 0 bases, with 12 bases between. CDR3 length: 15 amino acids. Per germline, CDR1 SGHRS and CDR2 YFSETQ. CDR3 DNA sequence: TGCGCCAGCAGCTCAGGACACCGAGCTAACTATGGCTACACCTTC. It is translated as CASSSGHRANYGYTF. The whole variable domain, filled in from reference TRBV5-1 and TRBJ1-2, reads KAGVTQTPRYLIKTRGQQVTLSCSPISGHRSVSWYQQTPGQGLQFLFEYFSETQRNKGNFPGRFSGRQFSNSRSEMNVSTLELGDSALYLCASSSGHRANYGYTFGSGTRLTVV.

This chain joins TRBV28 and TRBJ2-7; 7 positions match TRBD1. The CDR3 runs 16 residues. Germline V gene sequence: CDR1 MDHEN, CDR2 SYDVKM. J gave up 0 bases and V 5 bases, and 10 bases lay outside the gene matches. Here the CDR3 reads CASSPPPGQLSYEQYF. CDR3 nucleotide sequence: TGTGCCAGCAGTCCGCCCCCGGGACAGCTCTCCTACGAGCAGTACTTC.

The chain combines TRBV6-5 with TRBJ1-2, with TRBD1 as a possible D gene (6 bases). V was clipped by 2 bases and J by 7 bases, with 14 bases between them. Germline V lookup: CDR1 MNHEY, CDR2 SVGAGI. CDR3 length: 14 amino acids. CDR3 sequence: CASSYQGFSGGYTF. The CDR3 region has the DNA TGTGCCAGCAGTTACCAGGGGTTTTCGGGTGGCTACACCTTC.

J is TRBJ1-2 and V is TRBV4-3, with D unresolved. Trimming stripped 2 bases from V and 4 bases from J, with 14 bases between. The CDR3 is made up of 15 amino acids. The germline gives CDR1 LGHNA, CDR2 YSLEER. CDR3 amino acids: CASSQSAGNPYGYTF. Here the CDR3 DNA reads TGCGCCAGCAGCCAATCGGCAGGTAACCCCTATGGCTACACCTTC.

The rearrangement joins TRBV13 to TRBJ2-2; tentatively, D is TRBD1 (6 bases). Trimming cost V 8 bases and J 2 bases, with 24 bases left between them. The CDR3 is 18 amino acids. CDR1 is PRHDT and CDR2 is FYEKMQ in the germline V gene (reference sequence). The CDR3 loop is CASHLRQALSHNTGELFF. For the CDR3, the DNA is TGTGCCAGCCACCTCCGACAGGCCCTGTCCCATAACACCGGGGAGCTGTTTTTT.

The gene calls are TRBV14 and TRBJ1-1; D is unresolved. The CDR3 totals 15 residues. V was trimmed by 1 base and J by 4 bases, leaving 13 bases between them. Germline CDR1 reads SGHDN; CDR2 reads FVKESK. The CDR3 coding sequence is TGTGCCAGCAGCCAAGTTGGGCGGGTGGGCACTGAAGCTTTCTTT. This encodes CASSQVGRVGTEAFF. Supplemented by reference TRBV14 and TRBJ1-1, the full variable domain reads EAGVTQFPSHSVIEKGQTVTLRCDPISGHDNLYWYRRVMGKEIKFLLHFVKESKQDESGMPNNRFLAERTGGTYSTLKVQPAELEDSGVYFCASSQVGRVGTEAFFGQGTRLTVV.

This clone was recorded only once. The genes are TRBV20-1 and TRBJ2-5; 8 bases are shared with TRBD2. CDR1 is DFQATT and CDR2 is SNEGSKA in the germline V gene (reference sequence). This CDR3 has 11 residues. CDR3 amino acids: CSGGGPGTQYF. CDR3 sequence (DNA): TGCAGCGGGGGGGGGCCCGGGACCCAGTACTTC.

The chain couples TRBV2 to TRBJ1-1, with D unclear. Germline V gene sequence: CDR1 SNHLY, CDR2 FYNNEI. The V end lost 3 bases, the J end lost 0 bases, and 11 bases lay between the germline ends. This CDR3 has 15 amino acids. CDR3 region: CASSDLTVMNTEAFF. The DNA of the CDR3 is TGTGCCAGCAGTGATCTCACAGTCATGAACACTGAAGCTTTCTTT.

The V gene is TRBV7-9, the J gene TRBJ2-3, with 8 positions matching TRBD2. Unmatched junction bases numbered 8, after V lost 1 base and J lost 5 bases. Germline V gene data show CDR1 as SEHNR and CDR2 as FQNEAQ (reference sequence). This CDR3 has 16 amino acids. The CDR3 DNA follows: TGTGCCAGCAGCTTAGGTGAGGGACTAGGGATAGATACGCAGTATTTT. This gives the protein CASSLGEGLGIDTQYF.

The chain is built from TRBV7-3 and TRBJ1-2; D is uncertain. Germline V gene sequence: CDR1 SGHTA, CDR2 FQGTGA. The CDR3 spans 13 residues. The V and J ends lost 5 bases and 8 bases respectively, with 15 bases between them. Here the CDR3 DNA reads TGTGCCAGCAGCCCCCCCTCGGGTTTCGGCTACACCTTC. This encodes CASSPPSGFGYTF.

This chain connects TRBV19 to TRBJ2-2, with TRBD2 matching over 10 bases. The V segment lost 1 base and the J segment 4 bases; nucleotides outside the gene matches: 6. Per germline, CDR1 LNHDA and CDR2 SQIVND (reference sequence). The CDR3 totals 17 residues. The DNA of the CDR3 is TGTGCCAGTAGTATAGGCCGACTAGCGGGCACCACCGGGGAGCTGTTTTTT. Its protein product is CASSIGRLAGTTGELFF.

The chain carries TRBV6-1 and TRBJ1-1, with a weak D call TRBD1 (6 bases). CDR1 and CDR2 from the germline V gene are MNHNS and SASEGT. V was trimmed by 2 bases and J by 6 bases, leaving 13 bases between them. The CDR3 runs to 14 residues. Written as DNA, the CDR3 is TGTGCCAGCAGTGAAATCCAGGGGAAGTCTGAAGCTTTCTTT. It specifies CASSEIQGKSEAFF.

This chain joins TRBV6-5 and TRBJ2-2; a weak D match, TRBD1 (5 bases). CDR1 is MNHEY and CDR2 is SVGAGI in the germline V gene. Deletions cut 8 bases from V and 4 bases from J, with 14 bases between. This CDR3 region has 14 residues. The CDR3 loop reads CASVTRGLTGELFF. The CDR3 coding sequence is TGTGCCAGCGTGACAAGGGGTCTCACCGGGGAGCTGTTTTTT.

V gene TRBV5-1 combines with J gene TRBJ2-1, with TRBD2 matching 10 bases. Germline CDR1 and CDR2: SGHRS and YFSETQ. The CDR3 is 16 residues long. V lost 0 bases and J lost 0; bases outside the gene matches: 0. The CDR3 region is CASSLGTSGSYNEQFF. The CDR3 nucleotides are TGCGCCAGCAGCTTGGGGACTAGCGGCTCCTACAATGAGCAGTTCTTC.

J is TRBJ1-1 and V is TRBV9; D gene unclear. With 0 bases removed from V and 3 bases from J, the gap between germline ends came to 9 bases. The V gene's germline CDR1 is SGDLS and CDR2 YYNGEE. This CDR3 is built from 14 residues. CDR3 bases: TGTGCCAGCAGCGTAGTGCCAGCGGACACTGAAGCTTTCTTT. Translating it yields CASSVVPADTEAFF.

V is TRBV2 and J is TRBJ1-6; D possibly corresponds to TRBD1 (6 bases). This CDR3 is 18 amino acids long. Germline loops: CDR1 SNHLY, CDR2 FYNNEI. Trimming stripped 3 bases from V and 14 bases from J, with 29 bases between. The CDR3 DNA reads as TGTGCCAGCAGTGATCCAGGGGCCCGACGCCATGACCCAGGGACCCTCCACTTT. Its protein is CASSDPGARRHDPGTLHF.

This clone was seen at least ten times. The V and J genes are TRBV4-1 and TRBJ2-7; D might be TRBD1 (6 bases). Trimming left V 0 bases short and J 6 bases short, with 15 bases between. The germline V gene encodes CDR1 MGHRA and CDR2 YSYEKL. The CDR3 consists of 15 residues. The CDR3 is CASSQDIGQGREQYF. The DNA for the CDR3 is TGCGCCAGCAGCCAAGATATAGGCCAGGGGCGCGAGCAGTACTTC.

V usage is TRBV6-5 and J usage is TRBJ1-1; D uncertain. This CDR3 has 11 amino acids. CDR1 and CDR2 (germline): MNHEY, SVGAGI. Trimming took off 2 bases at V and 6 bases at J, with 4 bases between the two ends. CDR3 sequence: CASSYLPEAFF. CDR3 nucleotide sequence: TGTGCCAGCAGTTACCTCCCTGAAGCTTTCTTT.

DNA of the CDR3: TGTGCCAGCAGCTTGTACGACAGGGAAAATCAGCCCCAGCATTTT. Amino acid sequence: CASSLYDRENQPQHF. The gene calls are TRBV7-2 and TRBJ1-5, with 7 bases matching TRBD1. Unmatched junction bases numbered 6, after V lost 3 bases and J lost 4 bases. The CDR3 runs to 15 residues. The germline CDR1 and CDR2 sequences are SGHTA and FQGNSA.

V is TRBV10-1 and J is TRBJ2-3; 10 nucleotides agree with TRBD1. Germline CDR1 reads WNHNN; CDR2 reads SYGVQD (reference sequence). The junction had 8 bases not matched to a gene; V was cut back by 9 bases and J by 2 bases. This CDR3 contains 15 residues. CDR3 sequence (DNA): TGCGCCAGACTACCGGGACAGGGGACCACAGATACGCAGTATTTT. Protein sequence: CARLPGQGTTDTQYF.

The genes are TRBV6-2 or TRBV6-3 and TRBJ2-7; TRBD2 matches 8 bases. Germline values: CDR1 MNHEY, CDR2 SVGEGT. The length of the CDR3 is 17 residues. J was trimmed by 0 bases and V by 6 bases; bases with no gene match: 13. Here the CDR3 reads CASSLKVSGILSYEQYF. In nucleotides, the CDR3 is TGTGCCAGCAGCCTCAAAGTTAGCGGGATTCTCTCCTACGAGCAGTACTTC.

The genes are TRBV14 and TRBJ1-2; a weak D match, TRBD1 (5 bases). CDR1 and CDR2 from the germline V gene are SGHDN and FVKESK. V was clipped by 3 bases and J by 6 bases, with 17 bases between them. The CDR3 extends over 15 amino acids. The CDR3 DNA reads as TGTGCCAGCAGCCAGACCCTGGGAGGGGCGCATGGCTACACCTTC. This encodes CASSQTLGGAHGYTF. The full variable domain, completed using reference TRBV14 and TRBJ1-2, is EAGVTQFPSHSVIEKGQTVTLRCDPISGHDNLYWYRRVMGKEIKFLLHFVKESKQDESGMPNNRFLAERTGGTYSTLKVQPAELEDSGVYFCASSQTLGGAHGYTFGSGTRLTVV.

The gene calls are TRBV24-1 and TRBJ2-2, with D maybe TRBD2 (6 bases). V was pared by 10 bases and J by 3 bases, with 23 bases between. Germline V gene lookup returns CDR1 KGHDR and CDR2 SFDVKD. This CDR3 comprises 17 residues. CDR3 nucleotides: TGTGCCACTTCTCTTACCGGGACTCCTACCTACACCGGGGAGCTGTTTTTT. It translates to CATSLTGTPTYTGELFF.